This TCR beta chain was captured by sequencing in a study of blood T cell repertoires in COVID-19. Overall study context: Samples representing acute and convalescent COVID-19 were sourced from the United States, Italy and Spain. PBMCs, B-cell-depleted T cells, or T cells were the source of the cDNA or gDNA that made up the material.

The germline CDR1 and CDR2 sequences are ENHRY and SYGVKD. The CDR3 totals 15 residues. V was pared by 5 bases and J by 7 bases, with 18 bases between. In the authors' workflow: Estimates of nucleated cell counts were drawn from the amplification of reference gene primers. Clones were read by immunoSEQ multiplex PCR, and TCRdb kept only the in-frame ones, dropping some. V and J calls plus clone size are reproduced from that table; the DNA served to infer D and trimming. The profile shows about 83,000 clones, about 82% of them singletons. This receptor was obtained from a man between 50 and 59 years old with active COVID-19. Sequenced material: peripheral blood. The V gene is TRBV10-3, the J gene TRBJ1-5; tentative D call: TRBD1 (5 bases). CDR3 DNA sequence: TGTGCCATCAGTAGTCAGGGAATGAGCGGGCAGCCCCAGCATTTT. Amino acid sequence: CAISSQGMSGQPQHF.